The entry that follows covers one TCR beta chain sequence. The target antigen is unknown. Sorted subsets were CFSE-labeled and cultured around five days with allogeneic dendritic cells. FACS sorted CD4+ or CD8+ T cells into CD45RA+ naive and CD45RO+ memory. This sample was included in a study of regulatory dendritic cells for organ transplantation. The study, taken as a whole, reports: Memory CD8+ T cells were the most oligoclonal; naive cells were highly diverse. Regulatory dendritic cells appeared to expand memory CD8+ clones less than mature ones. Considerable individual heterogeneity was seen in alloreactive memory CD8+ T cells.

Sequenced by immunoSEQ multiplex PCR; TCRdb stores in-frame clones only, minus some. The sample holds some 10,000 clones, around 80% seen once. The CDR3 has 14 residues. V shed 5 bases and J shed 4 bases, with 12 bases lying between them. Germline V gene lookup returns CDR1 SGHTA and CDR2 FQGNSA. Source material: memory CD4+ T cells from blood cultured with dendritic cells. Subset meaning: CD45RO+ memory T cells. The sequence came from a human donor in good health. This sequence joins TRBV7-2 and TRBJ1-5, with D unresolved. The CDR3 nucleotides read TGTGCCAGCAGCCCAAACCTCGGAAATCAGCCCCAGCATTTT. It is translated as CASSPNLGNQPQHF. Full variable domain (rest looked up from reference TRBV7-2 and TRBJ1-5): GAGVSQSPSNKVTEKGKDVELRCDPISGHTALYWYRQSLGQGLEFLIYFQGNSAPDKSGLPSDRFSAERTGGSVSTLTIQRTQQEDSAVYLCASSPNLGNQPQHFGDGTRLSIL.